Sequencing of this T cell receptor beta chain was carried out in a study of shared clonotypes between healthy human individuals. As to this clone: The same CDR3 can be traced to other DNA sequences in this sample.

Execution of the assay was at deep level. Using around 200 ng DNA, 25,000 to 35,000 T cell genomes, the sorted-subset replicate PCRs were run. Method: immunoSEQ multiplex PCR; TCRdb's copy keeps in-frame clones and lacks some. The repertoire holds 1.5 million to 2.5 million clones, with 85% to 95% as singletons. Naive CD8 cells lacked CD45RO, underwent positive selection for CCR7 and left out terminally differentiated effector memory CD45RA+ cells. The germline CDR1 and CDR2 sequences are SEHNR and FQNEAQ (reference sequence). The V and J ends lost 5 bases and 1 base respectively, with 8 bases between them. The CDR3 totals 13 residues.

This chain connects TRBV7-9 to TRBJ1-1; the D gene is possibly TRBD1 (5 bases). Sequenced material: naive CD8+ T cells sorted from blood. The clonotype originates from a young man in good health. The CDR3 coding sequence is TGTGCCAGCAGCCGTACAGGGAACACTGAAGCTTTCTTT. It specifies CASSRTGNTEAFF.